The 18 T cell receptor beta chains below were found in one sample sequenced in a study of T cells in Graves' hyperthyroidism and ophthalmopathy. Researchers amplified the TCR beta CDR3 regions from RNA transcripts. The HTBI primer set was used in a first-round RT-PCR of the TCR CDR3. TCRdb re-analysed the multiplex PCR reads in MiXCR, keeping a single row per CDR3 protein. The sample contains 450,000 to 700,000 distinct CDR3 sequences, roughly 50% of which appear only once. Specimen: peripheral blood or thyroid tissue (not recorded which). The receptors here all came from an adult woman with Graves' disease, either hyperthyroidism or ophthalmopathy (not recorded which).

A note on this clonotype: One end of the junction varies from germline; a read error may be responsible. V usage is TRBV7-7 and J usage is TRBJ1-3, with D unclear. This CDR3 is 12 amino acids long. Germline V gene sequence: CDR1 SSHAT, CDR2 FNYEAQ (reference sequence). The CDR3 is CASSLGRGTIYF. The DNA of the CDR3 is TGTGCTAGCAGCCTCGGACGGGGCACCATATATTTT.

V gene TRBV7-8 combines with J gene TRBJ2-5; weak D call: TRBD2 (5 bases). The CDR3 runs to 13 residues. Germline CDR1 and CDR2: SGHVS and FQNEAQ. Here the CDR3 reads CATKREGIETQYF. The CDR3 DNA reads TGTGCAACAAAACGGGAAGGGATAGAGACCCAGTACTTC.

This clonotype was seen ten or more times. The gene calls are TRBV29-1 and TRBJ2-7; D may correspond to TRBD1 or TRBD2 (5 bases each). This CDR3 is 11 amino acids long. The germline V and J ends were trimmed by 6 bases and 1 base, with 7 bases remaining between them. The germline gives CDR1 SQVTM, CDR2 ANQGSEA. The DNA for the CDR3 is TGCAGCGTGGGGGATTCCTACGAGCAGTACTTC. This codes for CSVGDSYEQYF.

This clonotype was observed many times. This sequence joins TRBV10-3 and TRBJ1-1; TRBD1 aligns across 9 bases. Germline assignment: CDR1 ENHRY and CDR2 SYGVKD. V was clipped by 5 bases and J by 3 bases; unmatched bases: 4. The CDR3 contains 14 residues. CDR3 DNA: TGTGCCATCAGTCGGGACAGGGTAGACACTGAAGCTTTCTTT. The encoded protein is CAISRDRVDTEAFF.

The chain couples TRBV7-2 to TRBJ2-5, with D possibly called TRBD1 or TRBD2 (7 bases each). Trimming left V 1 base short and J 4 bases short, with 13 bases between. Germline CDR1 is SGHTA and CDR2 is FQGNSA. There are 15 residues in the CDR3. The CDR3 coding sequence is TGTGCCAGCAGCTTAGGGGGCAGGGGGGGAGAGACCCAGTACTTC. As protein: CASSLGGRGGETQYF. Filled out from reference TRBV7-2 and TRBJ2-5, the complete variable domain reads GAGVSQSPSNKVTEKGKDVELRCDPISGHTALYWYRQSLGQGLEFLIYFQGNSAPDKSGLPSDRFSAERTGGSVSTLTIQRTQQEDSAVYLCASSLGGRGGETQYFGPGTRLLVL.

This clonotype was seen a few times. CDR3 loop: CAISYSQGGTGELFF. CDR3 bases: TGTGCCATCAGTTACTCGCAGGGGGGCACCGGGGAGCTGTTTTTT. The chain is built from TRBV10-3 and TRBJ2-2, with D possibly TRBD1 on 7 matching bases. This CDR3 contains 15 residues. The germline V and J ends were trimmed by 5 bases and 4 bases, with 14 bases remaining between them. CDR1 is ENHRY and CDR2 is SYGVKD in the germline V gene.

This clonotype occurred many times. This chain connects TRBV7-9 to TRBJ2-7; D remains ambiguous. V lost 1 base to trimming and J lost 6 bases, with 10 bases between them. The germline gives CDR1 SEHNR, CDR2 FQNEAQ (reference sequence). This CDR3 spans 13 amino acids. The CDR3 bases are TGTGCCAGCAGCTTAGAGGGCTCCAGCGAGCAGTACTTC. Amino acids: CASSLEGSSEQYF. Drawing the rest from reference TRBV7-9 and TRBJ2-7, the complete variable domain is DTGVSQNPRHKITKRGQNVTFRCDPISEHNRLYWYRQTLGQGPEFLTYFQNEAQLEKSRLLSDRFSAERPKGSFSTLEIQRTEQGDSAMYLCASSLEGSSEQYFGPGTRLTVT.

This clonotype has ten or more counts. The chain uses TRBV7-9 and TRBJ1-1, with D tentatively TRBD1 (6 bases). With 5 bases removed from V and 2 bases from J, the gap between germline ends came to 18 bases. In germline, CDR1 is SEHNR, CDR2 FQNEAQ (reference sequence). The CDR3 is 16 amino acids. In DNA, the CDR3 is TGTGCCAGCAGCACATATTCAACAGGGTTCAACACTGAAGCTTTCTTT. Translating it yields CASSTYSTGFNTEAFF.

This clonotype was observed many times. This chain uses TRBV7-9 with TRBJ2-6; a possible D gene is TRBD2 (7 bases). From germline, CDR1 is SEHNR and CDR2 FQNEAQ (reference sequence). Trimming shortened V by 5 bases and J by 2 bases, and 13 bases separated the two germline ends. The CDR3 totals 16 residues. DNA for the CDR3: TGTGCCAGCAGCCACAGGGAGGGGGCTGGGGCCAACGTCCTGACTTTC. It translates to CASSHREGAGANVLTF.

V gene TRBV10-3 combines with J gene TRBJ2-5; a weak D match, TRBD2 (8 bases). V was cut by 6 bases and J by 7 bases, with 18 bases left in between. Germline assignment: CDR1 ENHRY and CDR2 SYGVKD. This CDR3 has 14 residues. CDR3 loop: CAIRAGAYRGTQYF. The CDR3 coding sequence is TGTGCCATCAGAGCGGGGGCGTACAGGGGGACCCAGTACTTC.

About this clonotype: A junction end diverges from the germline sequence, so it may reflect a read error. The chain uses TRBV7-7 and TRBJ1-4, with 7 bases aligning to TRBD1. This CDR3 has 13 amino acids. Germline V gene lookup returns CDR1 SSHAT and CDR2 FNYEAQ (reference sequence). CDR3 in DNA: TGTGCTAGCACCAAAACCAGGGGGTTTGGGCTGTTTTTT. As protein: CASTKTRGFGLFF.

The chain has TRBV11-1 and TRBJ2-5; 7 positions match TRBD1. Germline assignment: CDR1 SGHAT and CDR2 FQDESV (reference sequence). V trimming: 1 base; J trimming: 6 bases; junction bases outside the gene matches: 5. CDR3 length: 14 amino acids. The CDR3 reads CASSLETGMQTQYF. CDR3 coding DNA: TGTGCCAGCAGCTTAGAGACAGGGATGCAGACCCAGTACTTC. The full variable domain, with the rest looked up from reference TRBV11-1 and TRBJ2-5, is EAEVAQSPRYKITEKSQAVAFWCDPISGHATLYWYRQILGQGPELLVQFQDESVVDDSQLPKDRFSAERLKGVDSTLKIQPAELGDSAMYLCASSLETGMQTQYFGPGTRLLVL.

The V call is TRBV27, the J call TRBJ1-6, with D possibly TRBD1 on 5 matching bases. CDR3 size: 15 residues. V lost 5 bases, J lost 4 bases, and 12 bases lay in between. CDR1 and CDR2 (germline): MNHEY, SMNVEV (reference sequence). In DNA, the CDR3 is TGTGCCAGCAGTCCCAGGGAGGGTTATAATTCACCCCTCCACTTT. It specifies CASSPREGYNSPLHF.

The chain uses TRBV19 and TRBJ1-5; TRBD1 agrees at 12 bases. The CDR3 extends over 13 amino acids. V lost 5 bases and J lost 14; bases outside the gene matches: 7. Per the germline V gene, CDR1 is LNHDA and CDR2 is SQIVND (reference sequence). CDR3 sequence reads: CASSLGQGAYEHF. The CDR3 nucleotides are TGTGCCAGTAGTTTGGGACAGGGGGCCTACGAGCATTTT.

The chain links TRBV18 to TRBJ1-3; no firm D call. Trimming cost V 3 bases and J 0 bases, with 9 bases left between them. Germline assignment: CDR1 KGHSH and CDR2 LQKENI. The CDR3 has 15 residues. The CDR3 DNA reads TGTGCCAGCTCACCGGGCGCGTTCTCTGGAAACACCATATATTTT. Its protein product is CASSPGAFSGNTIYF.

CDR3 loop: CATSDLAPEEKETQYF. The CDR3 region has the DNA TGTGCCACCAGTGATTTGGCCCCTGAGGAGAAAGAGACCCAGTACTTC. V gene TRBV24-1 combines with J gene TRBJ2-5, with unresolved D. The CDR3 has 16 amino acids. Trimming took off 0 bases at V and 3 bases at J, with 13 bases between the two ends. The germline gives CDR1 KGHDR, CDR2 SFDVKD.

The V gene is TRBV9, the J gene TRBJ1-3; D ambiguous. Trimming left V 4 bases short and J 0 bases short, with 11 bases between. This CDR3 region has 15 residues. Germline CDR1 reads SGDLS; CDR2 reads YYNGEE. CDR3 amino acids: CASSSGRTSGNTIYF. CDR3 nucleotide sequence: TGTGCCAGCAGCTCCGGCCGGACCTCTGGAAACACCATATATTTT.

This clonotype was detected once. At one boundary the junction diverges from the germline segment, which might be a read error. The V and J genes are TRBV11-2 and TRBJ1-4; 8 positions agree with TRBD1. Germline-derived CDR1 and CDR2 are SGHAT and FQNNGV. The length of the CDR3 is 16 residues. The CDR3 DNA follows: TGTGCCTGCAGTTTCGTGCGACAGGGGAAAAATGAAAAACTGTTTTTT. Amino acid sequence: CACSFVRQGKNEKLFF.